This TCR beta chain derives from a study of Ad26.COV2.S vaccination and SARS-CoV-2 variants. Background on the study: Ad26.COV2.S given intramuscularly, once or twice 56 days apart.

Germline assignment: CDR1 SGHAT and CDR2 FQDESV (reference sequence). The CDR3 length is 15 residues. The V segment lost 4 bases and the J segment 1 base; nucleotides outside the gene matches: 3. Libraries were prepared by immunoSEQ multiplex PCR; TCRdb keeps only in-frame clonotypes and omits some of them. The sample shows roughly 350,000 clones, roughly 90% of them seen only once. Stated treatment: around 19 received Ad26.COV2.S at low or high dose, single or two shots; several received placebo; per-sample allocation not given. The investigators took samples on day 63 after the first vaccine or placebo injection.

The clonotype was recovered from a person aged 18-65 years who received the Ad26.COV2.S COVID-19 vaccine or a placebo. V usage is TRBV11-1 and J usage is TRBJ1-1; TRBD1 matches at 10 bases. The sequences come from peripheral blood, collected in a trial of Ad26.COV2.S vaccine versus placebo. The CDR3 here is CASSSRQGANTEAFF. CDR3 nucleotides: TGTGCCAGCAGCTCCAGACAGGGGGCGAACACTGAAGCTTTCTTT.